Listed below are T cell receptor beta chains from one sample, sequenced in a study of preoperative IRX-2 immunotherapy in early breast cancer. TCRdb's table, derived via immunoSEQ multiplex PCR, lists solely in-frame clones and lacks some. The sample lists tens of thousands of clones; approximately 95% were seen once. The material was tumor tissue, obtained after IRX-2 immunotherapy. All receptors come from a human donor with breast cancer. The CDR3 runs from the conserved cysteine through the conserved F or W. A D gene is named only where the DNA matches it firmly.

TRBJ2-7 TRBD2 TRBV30 TGTGCCTGGACCCTACGGGCTAGCGGGAGGATAAACGAGCAGTACTTC CAWTLRASGRINEQYF
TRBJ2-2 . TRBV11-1 TGTGCCAGCAGCGCTCAGGGACTTTTGAACACCGGGGAGCTGTTTTTT CASSAQGLLNTGELFF
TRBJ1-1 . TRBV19 TGTGCCAGTAGTTTACAGAACACTGAAGCTTTCTTT CASSLQNTEAFF
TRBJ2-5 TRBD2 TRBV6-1 TGTGCCAGCAGTGGTGTAGCGGGGGGCCAAGAGACCCAGTACTTC CASSGVAGGQETQYF
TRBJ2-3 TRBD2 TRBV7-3 TGTGCCAGCAGCTTTTCAGCGGGGGGTACAGATACGCAGTATTTT CASSFSAGGTDTQYF
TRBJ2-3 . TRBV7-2 TGTGCCAGCAGTCCTAGGGTGCGGCGGGCTTATGGCACAGATACGCAGTATTTT CASSPRVRRAYGTDTQYF
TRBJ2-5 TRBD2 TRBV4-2 TGTGCCAGCAGCCAAGGGGCGGGAGGAGAGGAGACCCAGTACTTC CASSQGAGGEETQYF
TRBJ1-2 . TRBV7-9 TGTGCCAGCAGTTTGTCCGAAGGGGTAAACTATGGCTACACCTTC CASSLSEGVNYGYTF
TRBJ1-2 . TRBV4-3 TGCGCCAGCAGCCAAGATACGTGGGGGAAGTTTCACTATGGCTACACCTTC CASSQDTWGKFHYGYTF
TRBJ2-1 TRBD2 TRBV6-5 TGTGCCAGCAGTTCCGGGACTAAGCAGTTCTTC CASSSGTKQFF
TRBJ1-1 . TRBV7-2 TGTGCCAGCACCTTTGCCAGCGGACTTAACACTGAAGCTTTCTTT CASTFASGLNTEAFF
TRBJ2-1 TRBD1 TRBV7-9 TGTGCCAGCAGTCGACAGGGTTATGAGCAGTTCTTC CASSRQGYEQFF
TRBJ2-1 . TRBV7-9 TGTGCCAGCAGCTTAGAGCTCCGACAGGAGCCCTACAATGAGCAGTTCTTC CASSLELRQEPYNEQFF
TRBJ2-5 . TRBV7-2 TGTGCCAGCAGCTTAGCGGGGACGGCGGAGACCCAGTACTTC CASSLAGTAETQYF
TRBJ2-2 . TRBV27 TGTGCCAGCAGTTTATTTTTGCGGAGCGCGAACACCGGGGAGCTGTTTTTT CASSLFLRSANTGELFF
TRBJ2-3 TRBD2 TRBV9 TGTGCCAGCAGCGCCCGACTAGCGGGCGTCACAGATACGCAGTATTTT CASSARLAGVTDTQYF
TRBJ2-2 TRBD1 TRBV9 TGTGCCAGCACTGACAGGGGATTGACCGGGGAGCTGTTTTTT CASTDRGLTGELFF
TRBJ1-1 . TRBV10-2 TGCGCCAGCAGTGAAATGGGTGAAGCTTTCTTT CASSEMGEAFF
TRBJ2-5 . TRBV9 TGTGCCAGCAGCGAGAACCGGGGCCACCAGTACTTC CASSENRGHQYF
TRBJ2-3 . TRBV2 TGTGCCAGCAGTGAGCGTCCCACCCAGTATTTT CASSERPTQYF
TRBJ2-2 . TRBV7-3 TGTGCCAGCAGCCCCAACCTAAACACCGGGGAGCTGTTTTTT CASSPNLNTGELFF
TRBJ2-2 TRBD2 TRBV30 TGTGCCTGGAGTGCTATAAGCGGGGGTACCCCCGGGGAGCTGTTTTTT CAWSAISGGTPGELFF
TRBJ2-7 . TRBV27 TGTGCCAGCAGTTTCACACAGCCGCGGAGCTACGAGCAGTACTTC CASSFTQPRSYEQYF
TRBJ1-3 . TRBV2 TGTGCCAGCACCCCCGGACAGATAGGAAACACCATATATTTT CASTPGQIGNTIYF